Listed below are T cell receptor beta chains from one sample, sequenced in a study of blood T cell repertoires in COVID-19. Data came from immunoSEQ multiplex PCR; TCRdb stores just in-frame clones and leaves some out. The table has about 360,000 clones, over 75% seen once. The sequencing sample was made of PBMCs or T cells enriched from blood (not recorded which). The receptors originated from a man aged 35 to 55 in a cohort exposed to, infected with or recovered from COVID-19 (not recorded which). CDR3s leave out the opening cysteine and the closing phenylalanine or tryptophan. Clone size appears in some rows only: once, few, many, or a class for an expanded clone.

v_call,clone_size,cdr3_aa
TRBV4-1,-,ASSQDRDRSYNSPLH
TRBV7-9,-,ASSQGRGNNEQF
TRBV4-1,-,ASSRGIRREREETQY
TRBV2,-,ASSLQGGLSYGYT
TRBV6-5,few,ASSPDGFNEKLF
TRBV11-2,-,ASSFTSGITETQY
TRBV7-9,-,ASSPLGGQGTHEQF
TRBV5-1,-,ASSSQGGNTEAF
TRBV11-2,-,ASSLDQAPAYEQY
TRBV18,once,ASSPSTGFTSTEAF
TRBV5-1,-,ASPPKGSGRGGQETQY
TRBV7-9,-,ASSLVAATDTQY
TRBV7-2,few,ASSSGLAGYLTSTDTQY
TRBV13,few,ASSLQSNQPQH
TRBV29-1,-,SVEASGSNEQF
TRBV28,-,ASSLRGYGYT
TRBV4-1,-,ASSPNRGSYEQY
TRBV7-9,-,ASSLQGDYTDTQY
TRBV5-1,-,ASSLEDSSYEQY
TRBV7-9,-,ASSRQGRDYGYT
TRBV6-1,once,ASSEALRELGYGYT
TRBV10-3,-,AISESTGQETQY
TRBV18,-,ASSLGYSYEQY
TRBV2,-,ASRGSGSGHEQF
TRBV5-1,-,ASSLGTGIISEAF
TRBV11-3,-,ASSQRDSMSSYEQY
TRBV18,-,ASSPGTSRYEQY
TRBV5-1,-,ASSFAPQGQTNGYT
TRBV19,-,ASSIGTGWDYGYT
TRBV7-8,-,ASSPSTDTQY
TRBV19,-,ASMVASGNTIY
TRBV18,-,ASSPDRNNEQF
TRBV5-1,-,ASSSSGQATYEQY
TRBV18,-,ASSPGRGSMYEQY
TRBV24-1,-,ATSSGTQSYGYT
TRBV19,-,ASTLTGGGETQY
TRBV3-1/TRBV3-2,-,ASSQGLGQDLMITYEQY
TRBV7-8,-,ASSLGPSEVRHEQF
TRBV15,-,ATSSPDRGLEKLF
TRBV6-5,-,ASSYTPTGGSGYT
TRBV7-7,-,ASSLGGQVQETQY
TRBV6-5,-,ASGRLAGLTGELF
TRBV30,few,AWSSTYEQY
TRBV12-5,few,ASGSTGTSGNTIY
TRBV6-5,-,ASSNYGVGSGNTIY
TRBV12-2,-,ASRRLRRGQENSGNTIY
TRBV2,-,ASSRLAGDPNEQF
TRBV27,-,ASSPGQNPNYGYT
TRBV11-2,once,ASSLFWASGNTIY
TRBV11-2,once,ASSFKTGGYGNTIY
TRBV5-4,few,ASSPRGRGDTQY
TRBV27,-,ASSISGSSYEQY
TRBV5-1,-,ASSLGRDRVRNSPLH